This T cell receptor beta chain was profiled in a study of shared T cell receptors in the human thymus. The length of the CDR3 is 14 residues. V shed 5 bases and J shed 3 bases, with 11 bases lying between them. Germline values: CDR1 MDHEN, CDR2 SYDVKM. Clones were sequenced by immunoSEQ multiplex PCR, and TCRdb holds only the in-frame ones, with some missing. The table shows 700,000 to 750,000 clones, with approximately 85% occurring only once. These same data were also listed under a study on human thymus T cells. That paper notes: The donors were infants in Finland with congenital heart defects, otherwise immunologically healthy. Corrective heart surgery yielded resections, and these provided the thymus tissue. The related literature has documented a marked overlap of thymic repertoires among unrelated individuals.

This TCR derives from a girl in the first two years of life with a congenital heart defect. Specimen: thymocytes. This chain joins TRBV28 and TRBJ1-5, with D perhaps matching TRBD1 (6 bases). CDR3 nucleotide sequence: TGTGCCAGCAGTCTAAGACAGGTCAATCAGCCCCAGCATTTT. It codes for CASSLRQVNQPQHF.